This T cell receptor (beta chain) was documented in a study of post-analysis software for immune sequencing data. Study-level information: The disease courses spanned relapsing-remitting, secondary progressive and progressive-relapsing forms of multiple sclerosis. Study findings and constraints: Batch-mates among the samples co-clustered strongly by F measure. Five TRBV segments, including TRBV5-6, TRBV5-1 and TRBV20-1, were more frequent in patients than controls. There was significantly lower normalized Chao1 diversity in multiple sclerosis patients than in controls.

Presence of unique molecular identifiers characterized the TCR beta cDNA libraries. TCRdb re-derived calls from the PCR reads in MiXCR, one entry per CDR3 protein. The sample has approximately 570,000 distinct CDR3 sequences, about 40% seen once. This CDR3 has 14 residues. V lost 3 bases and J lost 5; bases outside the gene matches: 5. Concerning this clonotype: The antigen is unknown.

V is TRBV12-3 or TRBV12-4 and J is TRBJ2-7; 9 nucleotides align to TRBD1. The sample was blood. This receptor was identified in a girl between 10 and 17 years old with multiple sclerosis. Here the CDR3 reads CASSFMDRGDEQYF. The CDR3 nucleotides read TGTGCCAGCAGTTTCATGGACAGGGGTGACGAGCAGTACTTC.